This is a list of T cell receptor beta chains from one sample in a study of molecular identifiers for immune sequencing clone quantification. TCRdb re-called the PCR reads with MiXCR, one entry per CDR3 protein. The sample yields roughly 630,000 distinct CDR3 sequences, about 25% seen once. The specimen was naive CD8+ T cells from blood, with Jurkat cell RNA spiked in. The receptors were gathered from a human donor in good health. Some libraries in this study had Jurkat cell RNA spiked in. Each CDR3 is given with its conserved first and last residue. A D gene is named only where the DNA matches it firmly. Some rows mark clone size as missing; the rest say once, few, many or name a class of expanded clone.

clone_size | j_call | v_call | d_call | cdr3_nt | cdr3_aa
NA | TRBJ2-3 | TRBV5-3 | NA | TGTGCCAGCAGCTTTGGGGGCGGCACAGATATGCAGTATTTT | CASSFGGGTDMQYF
NA | TRBJ2-1 | TRBV11-2 | NA | TGTGCCAGCAGGGACCAGGGTTCAGTCCCCAATGAGCAGTTCTTC | CASRDQGSVPNEQFF
few | TRBJ1-2 | TRBV12-5 | NA | TGTGCTAGTGGTTTGTTGCCAGGAGCTAACTATGGCTACACCTTC | CASGLLPGANYGYTF
NA | TRBJ2-3 | TRBV7-9 | NA | TGTGCCAGCAGCTTCCTCGCCGTATCTAGCACAGATACGCAGTATTTT | CASSFLAVSSTDTQYF
NA | TRBJ1-2 | TRBV27 | NA | TGTGCCAGCACCTCTATCGGGACGGGAAATTATGGCTACACCTTC | CASTSIGTGNYGYTF
few | TRBJ1-4 | TRBV7-9 | NA | TGTGCCAGCAGGTGGGGGCAGGCAACTAATGAAAAACTGTTTTTT | CASRWGQATNEKLFF
NA | TRBJ2-1 | TRBV6-2/TRBV6-3 | TRBD2 | TGTGCCAGCAGTTACGATCCTAGCGGGAGGGCTGAGTTGGGTGAGCAGTTCTTC | CASSYDPSGRAELGEQFF
few | TRBJ2-2 | TRBV27 | TRBD1 | TGTGCCAGCAGTTTATCGTTGAGACAGGGCATTTTCGGGGAGCTGTTTTTT | CASSLSLRQGIFGELFF
few | TRBJ2-1 | TRBV7-9 | TRBD2 | TGTGCCAGCAGCCACACTAGCGTTGAGCAGTTCTTC | CASSHTSVEQFF
NA | TRBJ2-7 | TRBV30 | TRBD1 | TGTGCCTGGACCGAGACAGGGACGACCTACGAGCAGTACTTC | CAWTETGTTYEQYF
NA | TRBJ2-7 | TRBV7-9 | TRBD1 | TGTGCCAGCAGCTTGACAGGGGGTACCTACGCGCAGTACTTC | CASSLTGGTYAQYF
NA | TRBJ1-5 | TRBV19 | NA | TGTGCCAGTAGTATTATTGGACCGGGAGGAAATCAGCCCCAGCATTTT | CASSIIGPGGNQPQHF
NA | TRBJ1-2 | TRBV7-9 | NA | TGTGCCAGCAGCTTCACCGGGACACAAATGAGTGGCTACACCTTC | CASSFTGTQMSGYTF
few | TRBJ1-1 | TRBV18 | NA | TGTGCCAGCTCTCCCACGACGGGAGAACTCACTGAAGCTTTCTTT | CASSPTTGELTEAFF
few | TRBJ2-1 | TRBV6-5 | TRBD1 | TGTGCCAGCAACACAGGGGCGCTGGCCTCGGCCTCCTACAATGAGCAGTTCTTC | CASNTGALASASYNEQFF
many | TRBJ1-1 | TRBV5-1 | NA | TGCGCCAGCAGCTTGGATGCAGGAGGGAATGAAGCTTTCTTT | CASSLDAGGNEAFF
NA | TRBJ2-7 | TRBV15 | NA | TGTGCCACCAGCAGAGATATCACCCCCGTCTACGAGCAGTACTTC | CATSRDITPVYEQYF
NA | TRBJ2-1 | TRBV4-1 | TRBD2 | TGCGCCAGCAGCCAAGACGGACTAGCGGGGGGGCCTGAGCAGTTCTTC | CASSQDGLAGGPEQFF
NA | TRBJ2-1 | TRBV9 | NA | TGTGCCAGCAGCGTCGGGACAAGAGAGAATGAGCAGTTCTTC | CASSVGTRENEQFF
many | TRBJ2-3 | TRBV7-9 | NA | TGTGCCAGCAGCTTTAAGCGGGTTGCGGATACGCAGTATTTT | CASSFKRVADTQYF
NA | TRBJ2-3 | TRBV19 | NA | TGTGCCAGTAGTATCCTCCCTGTAGCGGTAAGCACAGATACGCTGTATTTT | CASSILPVAVSTDTLYF
few | TRBJ2-1 | TRBV6-5 | NA | TGTGCCAGCAGCCCCGGGGTTGAGCAGTTCTTC | CASSPGVEQFF
NA | TRBJ2-6 | TRBV15 | NA | TGTGCCACCAGCAGCCTTCCGGAGGTCCTCTCTGGGGCCAACGTCCTGACTTTC | CATSSLPEVLSGANVLTF
few | TRBJ1-4 | TRBV14 | TRBD1 | TGTGCCAGCAGCCAAGATCGGACAGGGTACGAAAAACTGTTTTTT | CASSQDRTGYEKLFF
few | TRBJ2-3 | TRBV7-8 | TRBD2 | TGTGCCAGCAGCCCCCTGGCGGGGGACACAGATACGCAGTATTTT | CASSPLAGDTDTQYF
NA | TRBJ2-3 | TRBV29-1 | TRBD2 | TGCAGCGCCGATAGCGGGGGGGCAACAGATACGCAGTATTTT | CSADSGGATDTQYF
few | TRBJ2-1 | TRBV6-6 | TRBD2 | TGTGCCAGCAGAACCGGGACTAGCGGGGGGGCTGAGCAGTTCTTC | CASRTGTSGGAEQFF
many | TRBJ1-3 | TRBV4-3 | NA | TGCGCCAGCAGCCAACGTCTGACGGGCTCTGGAAACACCATATATTTT | CASSQRLTGSGNTIYF
many | TRBJ2-7 | TRBV20-1 | NA | TGCAGTGCTAGAGAGCCTAGCTTCTACGAGCAGTACTTC | CSAREPSFYEQYF
NA | TRBJ1-1 | TRBV7-9 | NA | TGTGCCGGCGCGCGGGGGGTTCCTGAAGCTTTCTTT | CAGARGVPEAFF
many | TRBJ1-3 | TRBV5-6 | NA | TGTGCCAGCAGCCCATCCTGGGGGAGCTCTGGAAACACCATATATTTT | CASSPSWGSSGNTIYF
many | TRBJ1-2 | TRBV28 | NA | TGTGCCAGCACGGCCAACTATGGCTACACCTTC | CASTANYGYTF
many | TRBJ1-4 | TRBV19 | NA | TGTGCCAGCCGCGATGGGGGAGAGAGTCTATGGGCTAATGAAAAACTGTTTTTT | CASRDGGESLWANEKLFF
NA | TRBJ1-2 | TRBV28 | NA | TGTGCCAGCAGTACCCTAGGCATGACAACTAACTATGGCTACACCTTC | CASSTLGMTTNYGYTF
many | TRBJ2-7 | TRBV27 | NA | TGTGCCAGCAGTAACGACAGGTCAAGCTCCTACGAGCAGTACTTC | CASSNDRSSSYEQYF
NA | TRBJ1-2 | TRBV19 | NA | TGTGCCAGTAGCCCGGAGGGGTTCGGGGGCTACACCTTC | CASSPEGFGGYTF
few | TRBJ2-3 | TRBV9 | NA | TGTGCCAGCAGGATTCTAAACAGGGAGCCCACAGATACGCAGTATTTT | CASRILNREPTDTQYF
NA | TRBJ1-4 | TRBV18 | TRBD1 | TGTGCCAGCTCACCTGACAGGGCAGCTGAAAAACTGTTTTTT | CASSPDRAAEKLFF
NA | TRBJ2-3 | TRBV5-6 | TRBD2 | TGTGCCAGCAGCTTTCAAGCGGGAGGGACGCAGTATTTT | CASSFQAGGTQYF